This T cell receptor beta chain comes out of a study of regulatory T cells in long-lasting Graves disease. Study-wide points: Public clonotype sharing was higher in persistent than newly diagnosed patients. When disease was persistent, TRBV28, TRBJ1-2 and TRBJ2-5 were the favored segments.

The CDR3 contains 18 residues. CDR1 and CDR2 from the germline V gene are SGHVS and FQNEAQ. V shed 0 bases and J 2 bases; nucleotides not matched to a gene: 10. This clonotype was detected ten times or more. Its antigen is unknown. The time point: newly diagnosed GD, antithyroid drugs for less than 3 months. There was RNA extracted from PBMCs, and the TCR library was made from it. With iRepertoire HTBI primers and Arm-PCR of CDR3 regions, TCR beta libraries were built. Via MiXCR, TCRdb re-called the multiplex PCR reads, giving one row per CDR3 protein. The data show some 330,000 distinct CDR3 sequences, approximately 10% seen once. These data were likewise used in another study, on T cells in Graves' hyperthyroidism and ophthalmopathy. In that study: A model using 13 V-J features told ophthalmopathy apart from stable hyperthyroidism.

The chain employs TRBV7-8 and TRBJ2-3, with 8 bases that match TRBD2. The specimen was peripheral blood mononuclear cells (PBMCs), collected at new diagnosis, from a patient treated with antithyroid drugs. The sequence was obtained from a woman aged 18-30 years with Graves disease. CDR3 protein: CASSLAFSAGGHTDTQYF. For the CDR3, the DNA is TGTGCCAGCAGCTTAGCATTTTCGGCGGGGGGACACACAGATACGCAGTATTTT.